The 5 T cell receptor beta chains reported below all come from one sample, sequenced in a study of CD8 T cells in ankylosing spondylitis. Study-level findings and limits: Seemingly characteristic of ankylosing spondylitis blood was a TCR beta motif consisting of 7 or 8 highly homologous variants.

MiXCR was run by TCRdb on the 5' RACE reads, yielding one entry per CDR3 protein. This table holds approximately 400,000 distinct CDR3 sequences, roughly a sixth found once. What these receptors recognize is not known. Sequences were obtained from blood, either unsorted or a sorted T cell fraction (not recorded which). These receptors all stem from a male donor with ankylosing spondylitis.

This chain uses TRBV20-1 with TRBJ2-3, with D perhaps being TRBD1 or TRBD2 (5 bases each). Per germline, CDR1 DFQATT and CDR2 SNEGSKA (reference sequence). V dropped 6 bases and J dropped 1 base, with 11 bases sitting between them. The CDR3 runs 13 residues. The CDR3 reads CSAQGPGTDTQYF. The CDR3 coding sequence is TGCAGTGCGCAGGGACCGGGCACAGATACGCAGTATTTT.

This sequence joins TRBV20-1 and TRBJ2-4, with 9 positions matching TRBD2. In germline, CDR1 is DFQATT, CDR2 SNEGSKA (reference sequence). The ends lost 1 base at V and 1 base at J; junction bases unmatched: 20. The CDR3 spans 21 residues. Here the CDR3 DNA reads TGCAGTGCTAGAGCCCTCCGGGAGAGCGGGAGGCGGGGTATGGCCAAAAACATTCAGTACTTC. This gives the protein CSARALRESGRRGMAKNIQYF.

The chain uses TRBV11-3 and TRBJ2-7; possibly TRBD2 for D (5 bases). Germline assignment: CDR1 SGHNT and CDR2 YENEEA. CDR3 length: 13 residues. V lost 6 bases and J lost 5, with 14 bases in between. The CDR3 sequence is CASRAPGVHEQYF. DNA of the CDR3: TGTGCCAGCAGAGCCCCCGGGGTCCACGAGCAGTACTTC. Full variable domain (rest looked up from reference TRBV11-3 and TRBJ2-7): EAGVVQSPRYKIIEKKQPVAFWCNPISGHNTLYWYLQNLGQGPELLIRYENEEAVDDSQLPKDRFSAERLKGVDSTLKIQPAELGDSAVYLCASRAPGVHEQYFGPGTRLTVT.

The CDR3 loop is CASSLQGTGNQPQHF. In nucleotides, the CDR3 is TGTGCCAGCAGCTTACAGGGGACTGGCAATCAGCCCCAGCATTTT. The rearrangement uses TRBV6-5 and TRBJ1-5; 7 positions agree with TRBD1. Germline V lookup: CDR1 MNHEY, CDR2 SVGAGI. The V segment lost 6 bases and the J segment 2 bases; nucleotides outside the gene matches: 7. This CDR3 has 15 amino acids.

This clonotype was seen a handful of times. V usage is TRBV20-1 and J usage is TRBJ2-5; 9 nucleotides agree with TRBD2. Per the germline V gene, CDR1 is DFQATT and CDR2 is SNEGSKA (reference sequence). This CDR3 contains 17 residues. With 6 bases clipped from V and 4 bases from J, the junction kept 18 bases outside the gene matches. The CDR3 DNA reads TGCAGTGCCCTAAAAGTTGGTAGCGGGGGCCATTCAGAGACCCAGTACTTC. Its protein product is CSALKVGSGGHSETQYF.